These 18 T cell receptor beta chains originate from one sample sequenced in a study of blood T cell repertoires in COVID-19. Some clones are missing from TCRdb's copy, which holds only in-frame ones; the method was immunoSEQ multiplex PCR. Among 86,000 or so clones, roughly 78% were seen once, and the ten largest hold 0.95% to 1.5%. Sequenced input: peripheral blood. These receptor sequences come from a woman aged 80 or over with acute or convalescent COVID-19.

The rearrangement links TRBV9 to TRBJ2-3; 9 bases match TRBD2. Germline V gene lookup returns CDR1 SGDLS and CDR2 YYNGEE. This CDR3 spans 17 amino acids. The V and J ends lost 0 bases and 0 bases, in that order; junction bases with no gene match: 5. The CDR3 loop is CASSVGGLAGSTDTQYF. The CDR3 bases are TGTGCCAGCAGCGTAGGAGGTCTAGCGGGAAGCACAGATACGCAGTATTTT.

V gene TRBV18 combines with J gene TRBJ1-2; the D is unclear. CDR1 and CDR2 (germline): KGHSH, LQKENI. This CDR3 has 14 residues. Trimming took off 1 base at V and 1 base at J, with 7 bases between the two ends. CDR3 sequence: CASSPQRVNYGYTF. CDR3 nucleotide sequence: TGTGCCAGCTCACCACAGCGGGTTAACTATGGCTACACCTTC.

The chain is built from TRBV19 and TRBJ2-7, with D perhaps matching TRBD1 (6 bases). There are 14 residues in the CDR3. Deletions cut 3 bases from V and 2 bases from J, with 11 bases between. The germline CDR1 and CDR2 sequences are LNHDA and SQIVND (reference sequence). CDR3 sequence: CASSMDSVTYEQYF. CDR3 bases: TGTGCCAGTAGTATGGACAGCGTGACCTACGAGCAGTACTTC.

This chain connects TRBV10-2 to TRBJ2-5; 8 bases fit TRBD2. This CDR3 contains 15 residues. CDR1 is WSHSY, CDR2 SAAADI, per germline. V shed 7 bases, J shed 1 base, and the junction held 8 bases outside the gene matches. The CDR3 here is CASIGSGGFQETQYF. CDR3 nucleotide sequence: TGCGCCAGCATAGGAAGCGGGGGTTTCCAAGAGACCCAGTACTTC.

The genes are TRBV3-1 (or the pseudogene TRBV3-2) and TRBJ2-1, with D unresolved. From germline, CDR1 is LGHDT and CDR2 YNNKEL (reference sequence). The CDR3 runs 14 residues. Trimming left V 0 bases short and J 2 bases short, with 5 bases between. The DNA for the CDR3 is TGTGCCAGCAGCCAAGAGGCTCCCTACAATGAGCAGTTCTTC. Its protein product is CASSQEAPYNEQFF.

V and J are TRBV10-3 and TRBJ2-7, with D maybe TRBD1 (5 bases). CDR3 length: 11 residues. The germline V and J ends were trimmed by 6 bases and 3 bases, with 6 bases remaining between them. Germline CDR1 is ENHRY and CDR2 is SYGVKD. The CDR3 reads CAIRQDYEQYF. The CDR3 nucleotides read TGTGCCATCAGACAGGACTACGAGCAGTACTTC.

A few counts support this clone. The chain recombines TRBV6-5 with TRBJ2-2, with D hard to call. V was shortened by 5 bases and J by 4 bases, with 8 bases between the two germline ends. CDR3 size: 13 residues. Germline V gives CDR1 MNHEY, CDR2 SVGAGI. In DNA form, the CDR3 reads TGTGCCAGCAGTCCTAGTCTCACCGGGGAGCTGTTTTTT. Amino acids: CASSPSLTGELFF.

V is TRBV11-1 and J is TRBJ2-1, with 14 bases that match TRBD2. This CDR3 contains 16 residues. Germline CDR1 and CDR2: SGHAT and FQDESV (reference sequence). J gave up 7 bases and V 6 bases, and 8 bases lay outside the gene matches. The CDR3 DNA sequence: TGTGCCAGCAGAACAGGGACTAGCGGGAGTTGGAATGAGCAGTTCTTC. Translated: CASRTGTSGSWNEQFF.

The chain recombines TRBV11-2 with TRBJ2-1; 13 bases map to TRBD2. The CDR3 is 19 amino acids. Germline CDR1 and CDR2: SGHAT and FQNNGV. Losses at the gene ends were 1 base for V and 8 bases for J; bases not matched to a gene: 14. The CDR3 is CASSLGPARTSGGADEQFF. Here the CDR3 DNA reads TGTGCCAGCAGCTTAGGACCAGCCCGAACTAGCGGGGGGGCGGATGAGCAGTTCTTC.

The V and J genes are TRBV2 and TRBJ1-2; D perhaps matches TRBD1 (6 bases). Germline V gene data show CDR1 as SNHLY and CDR2 as FYNNEI. With 3 bases removed from V and 6 bases from J, the gap between germline ends came to 14 bases. The CDR3 sequence is 14 residues long. CDR3 coding DNA: TGTGCCAGCAGTGACAGGGGCAACTCCGATGGCTACACCTTC. It codes for CASSDRGNSDGYTF.

The J gene is TRBJ1-1, the V gene TRBV10-3; D is undetermined. Trimming pared 7 bases from V and 0 bases from J, leaving 6 bases between. Germline CDR1 reads ENHRY; CDR2 reads SYGVKD. This CDR3 has 12 amino acids. DNA of the CDR3: TGTGCCATCAAAAGCCTGAACACTGAAGCTTTCTTT. Its protein is CAIKSLNTEAFF.

V and J are TRBV6-5 and TRBJ1-6; D unresolved. CDR3 size: 15 residues. The germline V and J ends were trimmed by 6 bases and 8 bases, with 17 bases remaining between them. Germline CDR1 MNHEY, CDR2 SVGAGI. The DNA for the CDR3 is TGTGCCAGCAGCCCCCTGAGAGGAAGTTATTCACCCCTCCACTTT. Amino acid sequence: CASSPLRGSYSPLHF.

The CDR3 DNA is TGTGCCAGCAGCTTAGCAGGGGATGTCACTTACGAGCAGTACTTC. This encodes CASSLAGDVTYEQYF. This sequence joins TRBV7-2 and TRBJ2-7, with D perhaps TRBD1 (5 bases). V was clipped by 0 bases and J by 4 bases, with 13 bases between them. This CDR3 has 15 residues. Germline lookup yields CDR1 SGHTA and CDR2 FQGNSA. Based on the CDR3 plus reference TRBV7-2 and TRBJ2-7, the full variable domain is GAGVSQSPSNKVTEKGKDVELRCDPISGHTALYWYRQSLGQGLEFLIYFQGNSAPDKSGLPSDRFSAERTGGSVSTLTIQRTQQEDSAVYLCASSLAGDVTYEQYFGPGTRLTVT.

The V call is TRBV10-2, the J call TRBJ2-5; 9 positions agree with TRBD1. CDR1 and CDR2 (germline): WSHSY, SAAADI. V lost 3 bases to trimming and J lost 4 bases; unmatched junction nucleotides: 3. There are 14 residues in the CDR3. The chain's CDR3 is CASSDRQGGETQYF. The CDR3 nucleotides read TGCGCCAGCAGTGACCGACAGGGGGGAGAGACCCAGTACTTC.

This rearrangement joins TRBV3-1 (or the pseudogene TRBV3-2) to TRBJ1-6, with 10 bases lining up with TRBD1. This CDR3 region has 16 residues. Germline trimming cut 4 bases from V and 10 bases from J; bases unmatched to any gene: 10. CDR1 and CDR2 from the germline V gene are LGHDT and YNNKEL (reference sequence). As DNA, the CDR3 is TGTGCCAGCAGCCCGTCGTCGGGACAGGGGAGCTCACCCCTCCACTTT. Amino acid sequence: CASSPSSGQGSSPLHF.

The rearrangement links TRBV9 to TRBJ1-5; maybe TRBD1 (6 bases). Germline loops: CDR1 SGDLS, CDR2 YYNGEE. This CDR3 comprises 15 residues. Trimming took 4 bases from V and 6 from J, leaving 17 bases between them. The CDR3 loop reads CASSPTGGAGQPQHF. In DNA, the CDR3 is TGTGCCAGCAGCCCCACGGGGGGCGCGGGTCAGCCCCAGCATTTT.

This clone came up a few times. CDR3 sequence: CASSEQGQHNYGYTF. The DNA of the CDR3 is TGTGCCAGCAGTGAACAGGGACAGCATAACTATGGCTACACCTTC. This chain connects TRBV2 to TRBJ1-2, with 7 bases that match TRBD1. Germline V gene lookup returns CDR1 SNHLY and CDR2 FYNNEI. The CDR3 loop spans 15 amino acids. With 2 bases clipped from V and 1 base from J, the junction kept 4 bases outside the gene matches.

CDR3 nucleotide sequence: TGTGCCAGCAGCCGGTTTGGGACAGGCAAAAGCACAGATACGCAGTATTTT. Translated, it gives CASSRFGTGKSTDTQYF. The chain recombines TRBV5-4 with TRBJ2-3, with 8 positions matching TRBD1. The J segment lost 0 bases and the V segment lost 4 bases, leaving 10 bases of the junction unmatched. The germline CDR1 and CDR2 sequences are SGHNT and YYREEE (reference sequence). The CDR3 contains 17 residues.